This T cell receptor beta chain was profiled in a study of blood T cell repertoires in COVID-19. Study-wide context: The origin of the acute and convalescent COVID-19 samples was the United States, Italy and Spain. PBMCs, B-cell-depleted T cells, or T cells were the source of the cDNA or gDNA that made up the material.

Original data processing: Reference gene primer amplification yielded estimated nucleated cell counts. Data came from immunoSEQ multiplex PCR; TCRdb stores just in-frame clones and leaves some out. V and J calls plus clone size are reproduced from that table; the DNA served to infer D and trimming. The sample records some 170,000 clones, approximately 75% being singletons. The V gene's germline CDR1 is ENHRY and CDR2 SYGVKD. V gave up 4 bases and J gave up 0 bases; unmatched junction bases: 9. CDR3 size: 19 residues. The material sequenced was peripheral blood. The receptor was derived from a human donor in a cohort sampled during active COVID-19. The rearrangement joins TRBV10-3 to TRBJ2-6; 10 bases match TRBD2. The CDR3 reads CAISGTGTSALSGANVLTF. CDR3 bases: TGTGCCATCAGTGGAACCGGGACTAGCGCGCTCTCTGGGGCCAACGTCCTGACTTTC.